Listed below are T cell receptor beta chains from one sample, sequenced in a study of blood T cell repertoires in COVID-19. Repertoires were generated with immunoSEQ multiplex PCR, while TCRdb's copy carries only in-frame clones and drops some. The sample contains about 140,000 clones, around 87% of which appear only once. The sequencing input was peripheral blood. These TCRs come from a human donor in a cohort sampled during active COVID-19. CDR3s include the opening cysteine and the closing phenylalanine or tryptophan. The D gene is left open where the match is weak. The size of a clone is reported for some rows only, either as once, few or many, or as a class for expanded clones.

V: TRBV29-1; D: .; J: TRBJ1-4; size: .; DNA: TGCAGCGTTGAAGTCGGGTTAAAAGGCGAAAAACTGTTTTTT; CDR3: CSVEVGLKGEKLFF
V: TRBV11-2; D: .; J: TRBJ1-4; size: .; DNA: TGTGCCAGCAGCAGGCAGGGGAAAACTAATGAAAAACTGTTTTTT; CDR3: CASSRQGKTNEKLFF
V: TRBV7-6; D: .; J: TRBJ2-3; size: .; DNA: TGTGCCAGCAGTATCCGAAAGACAGTAGGCACAGATACGCAGTATTTT; CDR3: CASSIRKTVGTDTQYF
V: TRBV9; D: TRBD1; J: TRBJ2-7; size: .; DNA: TGTGCCAGCAGCTCCCGGACAGGGGGTGTCTACGAGCAGTACTTC; CDR3: CASSSRTGGVYEQYF
V: TRBV11-2; D: TRBD1; J: TRBJ1-1; size: once; DNA: TGTGCCAGCAACCCTCAGAGGGGGCTCTACACTGAAGCTTTCTTT; CDR3: CASNPQRGLYTEAFF
V: TRBV4-2; D: .; J: TRBJ2-3; size: .; DNA: TGTGCCAGCAGCCGAAATACTGAGGGGGGCACAGATACGCAGTATTTT; CDR3: CASSRNTEGGTDTQYF
V: TRBV5-4; D: .; J: TRBJ2-1; size: .; DNA: TGTGCCAGCAGCGATGTCCGGGGGGCCATCTACAATGAGCAGTTCTTC; CDR3: CASSDVRGAIYNEQFF
V: TRBV7-8; D: TRBD1; J: TRBJ2-7; size: .; DNA: TGTGCCAGCAGCTTCGGGACAGGCAACTACGAGCAGTACTTC; CDR3: CASSFGTGNYEQYF
V: TRBV10-2; D: TRBD1; J: TRBJ1-1; size: .; DNA: TGCGCCAGCAGGCAACTGACAGGGGGTTTGACTGAAGCTTTCTTT; CDR3: CASRQLTGGLTEAFF
V: TRBV5-1; D: .; J: TRBJ2-1; size: .; DNA: TGCGCCAGCAGCTTGGCCCACCTACCCAATGAGCAGTTCTTC; CDR3: CASSLAHLPNEQFF
V: TRBV15; D: .; J: TRBJ2-3; size: .; DNA: TGTGCCACCAGCAACCGGGACACCGGCACAGATACGCAGTATTTT; CDR3: CATSNRDTGTDTQYF
V: TRBV7-6; D: TRBD1; J: TRBJ1-1; size: .; DNA: TGTGCCAGCAGCTTAGGGTGGGGGAAACAGGGGAAAGAAACTGAAGCTTTCTTT; CDR3: CASSLGWGKQGKETEAFF
V: TRBV10-3; D: TRBD2; J: TRBJ2-1; size: .; DNA: TGTGCCATCAGTGACTCCTCGCGGGGACTACCAATTAATGAGCAGTTCTTC; CDR3: CAISDSSRGLPINEQFF
V: TRBV27; D: .; J: TRBJ2-6; size: once; DNA: TGTGCCAGCAGACCTAAACAGGACAGCTCTGGGGCCAACGTCCTGACTTTC; CDR3: CASRPKQDSSGANVLTF
V: TRBV3-1/TRBV3-2; D: TRBD2; J: TRBJ2-3; size: .; DNA: TGTGCCAGCAGCCGCCACACGCGGGGGTCAGATACGCAGTATTTT; CDR3: CASSRHTRGSDTQYF
V: TRBV2; D: TRBD1; J: TRBJ2-7; size: .; DNA: TGTGCCAGCAGCCAACAGGGAAGGGGGCCCTACGAGCAGTACTTC; CDR3: CASSQQGRGPYEQYF
V: TRBV28; D: .; J: TRBJ1-1; size: .; DNA: TGTGCCAGCAGTTCCCCGGGGGAGAACACTGAAGCTTTCTTT; CDR3: CASSSPGENTEAFF
V: TRBV18; D: .; J: TRBJ2-3; size: .; DNA: TGTGCCAGCTCACCATTCCTCACAGATACGCAGTATTTT; CDR3: CASSPFLTDTQYF
V: TRBV5-4; D: TRBD1; J: TRBJ1-4; size: .; DNA: TGTGCCAGCAGCTTGACAGGGGTGGAGGAAAAACTGTTTTTT; CDR3: CASSLTGVEEKLFF
V: TRBV11-2; D: TRBD1; J: TRBJ1-2; size: .; DNA: TGTGCCAGCAGCCCGCAACAGGGGGGAGTTGGCTACACCTTC; CDR3: CASSPQQGGVGYTF
V: TRBV7-3; D: .; J: TRBJ2-6; size: .; DNA: TGTGCCAGCAGCTTGGTAGGGGTGGCCGGGGCCAACGTCCTGACTTTC; CDR3: CASSLVGVAGANVLTF
V: TRBV7-9; D: TRBD1; J: TRBJ2-1; size: .; DNA: TGTGCCAGCAGTACGGCTTTAGGGACAGGGGGCTACAATGAGCAGTTCTTC; CDR3: CASSTALGTGGYNEQFF
V: TRBV20-1; D: .; J: TRBJ2-6; size: .; DNA: TGCAGTGCTAGTGAGTTAACTGGGGCCAACGTCCTGACTTTC; CDR3: CSASELTGANVLTF
V: TRBV6-1; D: .; J: TRBJ2-7; size: .; DNA: TGTGCCAGCAGTGCCTCTCTCCGCGGGGCCGGGTACGAGCAGTACTTC; CDR3: CASSASLRGAGYEQYF
V: TRBV24-1; D: TRBD1; J: TRBJ1-4; size: .; DNA: TGTGCCACCAGGTCGGGGACAGGGGGCTGCGGTAATGAAAAACTGTTTTTT; CDR3: CATRSGTGGCGNEKLFF
V: TRBV6-5; D: TRBD2; J: TRBJ2-1; size: .; DNA: TGTGCCAGCAGCGGAGCGGGAGGTGCCTACAATGAGCAGTTCTTC; CDR3: CASSGAGGAYNEQFF
V: TRBV6-5; D: TRBD1; J: TRBJ2-7; size: few; DNA: TGTGCCAGCCGCCGGGACAGGGGAAGGGACGAGCAGTACTTC; CDR3: CASRRDRGRDEQYF
V: TRBV23-1; D: .; J: TRBJ1-2; size: .; DNA: TGCGCCAGCAGTCACCACGGGACACACCGGTCTCGGGGTGATGGCTACACCTTC; CDR3: CASSHHGTHRSRGDGYTF
V: TRBV2; D: TRBD2; J: TRBJ2-3; size: .; DNA: TGTGCCAGCAGCTACCAGGGACTAGCGGGGGGCACAGATACGCAGTATTTT; CDR3: CASSYQGLAGGTDTQYF
V: TRBV19; D: .; J: TRBJ2-7; size: .; DNA: TGTGCCAGTAGTATAGTAGGTGGAGCGAACCTCTCCTACGAGCAGTACTTC; CDR3: CASSIVGGANLSYEQYF
V: TRBV30; D: .; J: TRBJ1-3; size: .; DNA: TGTGCCTGGTTCCGGAAGAGGGGAGGCGGAAACACCATATATTTT; CDR3: CAWFRKRGGGNTIYF
V: TRBV5-1; D: TRBD1; J: TRBJ1-4; size: .; DNA: TGCGCCAGCTCCACAGGGGGCGTGGAAAAACTGTTTTTT; CDR3: CASSTGGVEKLFF
V: TRBV28; D: .; J: TRBJ2-5; size: .; DNA: TGTGCCAGCAGTTTATCCCGGACAAGGTACCAAGAGACCCAGTACTTC; CDR3: CASSLSRTRYQETQYF
V: TRBV19; D: TRBD2; J: TRBJ2-7; size: .; DNA: TGTGCCAGTAGTCCTAGAGGCGGGAGCCACGAGCAGTACTTC; CDR3: CASSPRGGSHEQYF
V: TRBV4-1; D: TRBD1; J: TRBJ2-5; size: .; DNA: TGCGCCAGCAGCCAAGGCCATACAGGGGGAGAGACCCAGTACTTC; CDR3: CASSQGHTGGETQYF
V: TRBV27; D: TRBD2; J: TRBJ2-1; size: .; DNA: TGTGCCAGCAGTTTACTAGCGGGAGCCTCCTACAATGAGCAGTTCTTC; CDR3: CASSLLAGASYNEQFF
V: TRBV3-1/TRBV3-2; D: TRBD1; J: TRBJ2-5; size: .; DNA: TGTGCCAGCAGCCTCCCGACAGGGGCTTGGGAGACCCAGTACTTC; CDR3: CASSLPTGAWETQYF
V: TRBV27; D: TRBD1; J: TRBJ2-7; size: .; DNA: TGTGCCAGCAGTTCCCGACAGGGGGATAACTACGAGCAGTACTTC; CDR3: CASSSRQGDNYEQYF
V: TRBV28; D: .; J: TRBJ2-5; size: few; DNA: TGTGCCACCCACGCTTCAGCGGGTCCTTCCCAAGAGACCCAGTACTTC; CDR3: CATHASAGPSQETQYF
V: TRBV27; D: TRBD1; J: TRBJ2-1; size: .; DNA: TGTGCCAGCATTAGACAGGGCTACAATGAGCAGTTCTTC; CDR3: CASIRQGYNEQFF
V: TRBV15; D: TRBD2; J: TRBJ2-7; size: .; DNA: TGTGCCACCAGCAGAGAGAAGGGGACTAGCTACTCCTACGAGCAGTACTTC; CDR3: CATSREKGTSYSYEQYF
V: TRBV14; D: .; J: TRBJ1-2; size: few; DNA: TGTGCCAGCAGCCAAGATGATGGGGAGTATGGCTACACCTTC; CDR3: CASSQDDGEYGYTF
V: TRBV16; D: .; J: TRBJ2-7; size: .; DNA: TGTGCCAGCAGCTCAGGGTCCTACTCCTACGAGCAGTACTTC; CDR3: CASSSGSYSYEQYF
V: TRBV28; D: TRBD1; J: TRBJ1-2; size: .; DNA: TGTGCCAGCAGTTTGTTGGTCGGGGCAGGGGGCAAAGGCTACACCTTC; CDR3: CASSLLVGAGGKGYTF
V: TRBV7-6; D: .; J: TRBJ2-1; size: .; DNA: TGTGCCAGCAGCCCAACGGGAGACAATGAGCAGTTCTTC; CDR3: CASSPTGDNEQFF
V: TRBV10-2; D: TRBD1; J: TRBJ1-4; size: .; DNA: TGCGCCAGCAGTGAATGGACAGGGGAAGAAAAACTGTTTTTT; CDR3: CASSEWTGEEKLFF
V: TRBV9; D: TRBD1; J: TRBJ1-2; size: once; DNA: TGTGCCAGCAGCGTAGGCGAGGGGGCGGACTATGGCTACACCTTC; CDR3: CASSVGEGADYGYTF
V: TRBV6-5; D: .; J: TRBJ2-5; size: .; DNA: TGTGCCAGCAGACCAGACTACTATCAAGAGACCCAGTACTTC; CDR3: CASRPDYYQETQYF
V: TRBV11-1; D: TRBD1; J: TRBJ2-3; size: .; DNA: TGTGCCAGCAGCTTAGGGGACAGTCCTAGCACAGATACGCAGTATTTT; CDR3: CASSLGDSPSTDTQYF
V: TRBV10-3; D: .; J: TRBJ2-7; size: .; DNA: TGTGCCATCAGACCACTCGAGCTAGAGGAGCAGTACTTC; CDR3: CAIRPLELEEQYF
V: TRBV7-2; D: .; J: TRBJ2-7; size: .; DNA: TGTGCCAGCAGCCCAACGACAGGGAGGCCCTACGAGCAGTACTTC; CDR3: CASSPTTGRPYEQYF
V: TRBV28; D: TRBD1; J: TRBJ1-5; size: .; DNA: TGTGCCAGCAGCCCAGACAGGGCTCAGCCCCAGCATTTT; CDR3: CASSPDRAQPQHF
V: TRBV5-1; D: TRBD1; J: TRBJ1-1; size: .; DNA: TGCGCCAGCAGCAACCGGGACAGGGGTCTGAACACTGAAGCTTTCTTT; CDR3: CASSNRDRGLNTEAFF
V: TRBV6-4; D: TRBD2; J: TRBJ2-3; size: few; DNA: TGTGCCAGCAGTGAATCTAGCGGGAGCGGCACAGATACGCAGTATTTT; CDR3: CASSESSGSGTDTQYF